The text below deals with one T cell receptor (beta chain). TCR beta chains were sequenced at survey level with immunoSEQ. Clones were sequenced by immunoSEQ multiplex PCR, and TCRdb holds only the in-frame ones, with some missing. The sample includes some 48,000 clones, approximately 95% of them seen just once. This CDR3 comprises 11 residues. The V and J ends lost 5 bases and 5 bases respectively, with 3 bases between them. Sequencing used PBMCs. The gene calls are TRBV12-3 or TRBV12-4 and TRBJ2-2; D remains ambiguous. The clonotype originates from a man in his forties with rheumatoid arthritis. In nucleotides, the CDR3 is TGTGCCAGCAGTCGAACCGGGGAGCTGTTTTTT. The encoded protein is CASSRTGELFF.